The 3 T cell receptor beta chains below come from one sample, sequenced in a study of T cell responses to AZD1222 COVID-19 vaccine. Clones were read by immunoSEQ multiplex PCR, and TCRdb kept only the in-frame ones, dropping some. Of about 130,000 clones detected, just over 85% appear once; the ten largest clones hold less than 15%. The sequenced sample was peripheral blood, obtained on day 0 of AZD1222 vaccination. The receptors were gathered from an adult in good health.

This chain uses TRBV13 with TRBJ2-7; D could derive from TRBD1 or TRBD2 (6 bases each). Germline values: CDR1 PRHDT, CDR2 FYEKMQ (reference sequence). With 6 bases removed from V and 2 bases from J, the gap between germline ends came to 11 bases. The CDR3 totals 13 residues. CDR3 sequence (DNA): TGTGCCAGCAGAGAAAGGGGGGCCTACGAGCAGTACTTC. It translates to CASRERGAYEQYF.

CDR3 residues: CASSYRQGALGEQFF. In nucleotides, the CDR3 is TGTGCCAGCAGTTACAGACAGGGGGCTCTCGGTGAGCAGTTCTTC. The rearrangement links TRBV6-2 or TRBV6-3 to TRBJ2-1, with 10 bases identical to TRBD1. This CDR3 contains 15 residues. Trimming removed 2 bases from V and 9 bases from J; junction bases left unmatched: 7. Germline values: CDR1 MNHEY, CDR2 SVGEGT.

The chain is built from TRBV10-3 and TRBJ1-6; D remains unclear. The CDR3 loop spans 13 amino acids. Germline CDR1 ENHRY, CDR2 SYGVKD. V lost 3 bases, J lost 7 bases, and 7 bases lay in between. This CDR3 is CAISEDGNSPLHF. The CDR3, as DNA: TGTGCCATCAGTGAAGACGGGAATTCACCCCTCCACTTT.